This is a list of T cell receptor beta chains from one sample in a study of blood T cell repertoires in COVID-19. The table came from immunoSEQ multiplex PCR; TCRdb's copy has only in-frame clones and leaves some out. The sample carries 220,000 or so clones, 90% recorded once. The specimen sequenced was PBMCs or T cells enriched from blood (not recorded which). The source is a man aged 25 to 40 who had been exposed to COVID-19. CDR3s include the opening cysteine and the closing phenylalanine or tryptophan. The D gene is left open where the match is weak. For some rows the clone size is stated as once, few or many, or as a class when expanded; others skip it.

j_call | clone_size | d_call | v_call | cdr3_aa | cdr3_nt
TRBJ2-5 | NA | TRBD2 | TRBV7-8 | CASSEPGLAGETQYF | TGTGCCAGCAGCGAGCCGGGACTAGCGGGAGAGACCCAGTACTTC
TRBJ2-1 | NA | NA | TRBV7-2 | CASSLDKGSYNEQFF | TGTGCCAGCAGCTTGGACAAGGGGTCCTACAATGAGCAGTTCTTC
TRBJ1-1 | NA | NA | TRBV19 | CAVVGRRNTEAFF | TGTGCCGTAGTTGGTAGGAGAAACACTGAAGCTTTCTTT
TRBJ2-5 | NA | TRBD2 | TRBV11-2 | CASSLELAGVQETQYF | TGTGCCAGCAGCTTAGAGCTAGCGGGAGTTCAAGAGACCCAGTACTTC
TRBJ2-7 | NA | TRBD1 | TRBV7-2 | CAEGTDGREQYF | TGTGCCGAGGGGACAGATGGACGGGAGCAGTACTTC
TRBJ2-7 | NA | TRBD2 | TRBV6-1 | CASSEALGGGAPGEQYF | TGTGCCAGCAGTGAAGCGCTGGGCGGGGGGGCTCCGGGCGAGCAGTACTTC
TRBJ1-6 | NA | NA | TRBV6-1 | CASSDDSQRDSPLHF | TGTGCCAGCAGTGATGACAGTCAAAGAGATTCACCCCTCCACTTT
TRBJ2-1 | NA | TRBD1 | TRBV11-2 | CASSLRGTGLDEQFF | TGTGCCAGCAGCTTACGCGGGACAGGCCTCGATGAGCAGTTCTTC
TRBJ2-3 | NA | TRBD1 | TRBV6-5 | CASSRQGRTDTQYF | TGTGCCAGCAGTAGACAGGGGCGCACAGATACGCAGTATTTT
TRBJ1-3 | once | NA | TRBV2 | CASSPFVGSGNTIYF | TGTGCCAGCAGTCCTTTCGTCGGCTCTGGAAACACCATATATTTT
TRBJ2-1 | once | NA | TRBV7-2 | CASSRGHEDREQFF | TGTGCCAGCAGCAGGGGACACGAGGATCGTGAGCAGTTCTTC
TRBJ2-5 | NA | NA | TRBV6-5 | CASYLTRGETQYF | TGTGCCAGTTACCTGACTAGGGGAGAGACCCAGTACTTC
TRBJ2-7 | once | NA | TRBV21-1 | CVLEGSSYEQYF | TGTGTCCTTGAGGGTAGCTCCTACGAGCAGTACTTC
TRBJ2-3 | NA | NA | TRBV7-2 | CASSLVPRDTQYF | TGTGCCAGCAGCTTGGTCCCACGGGATACGCAGTATTTT
TRBJ2-3 | NA | NA | TRBV3-1/TRBV3-2 | CASSLSWRSDTQYF | TGTGCCAGCAGCCTTTCTTGGCGGTCAGATACGCAGTATTTT
TRBJ1-1 | NA | NA | TRBV19 | CASSITGGNTEAFF | TGTGCCAGTAGTATAACAGGTGGAAACACTGAAGCTTTCTTT
TRBJ2-7 | NA | NA | TRBV4-1 | CASSHRDTYEQYF | TGCGCCAGCAGCCACCGGGACACCTACGAGCAGTACTTC
TRBJ1-3 | NA | TRBD1 | TRBV9 | CASNQGDSGNTIYF | TGTGCCAGCAACCAGGGGGACTCTGGAAACACCATATATTTT
TRBJ1-2 | NA | NA | TRBV27 | CASSLSAPSYGYTF | TGTGCCAGCAGTTTATCCGCACCGAGCTATGGCTACACCTTC
TRBJ2-2 | NA | TRBD1 | TRBV6-5 | CASSWDRGLGELFF | TGTGCCAGCAGTTGGGACAGGGGGCTTGGGGAGCTGTTTTTT